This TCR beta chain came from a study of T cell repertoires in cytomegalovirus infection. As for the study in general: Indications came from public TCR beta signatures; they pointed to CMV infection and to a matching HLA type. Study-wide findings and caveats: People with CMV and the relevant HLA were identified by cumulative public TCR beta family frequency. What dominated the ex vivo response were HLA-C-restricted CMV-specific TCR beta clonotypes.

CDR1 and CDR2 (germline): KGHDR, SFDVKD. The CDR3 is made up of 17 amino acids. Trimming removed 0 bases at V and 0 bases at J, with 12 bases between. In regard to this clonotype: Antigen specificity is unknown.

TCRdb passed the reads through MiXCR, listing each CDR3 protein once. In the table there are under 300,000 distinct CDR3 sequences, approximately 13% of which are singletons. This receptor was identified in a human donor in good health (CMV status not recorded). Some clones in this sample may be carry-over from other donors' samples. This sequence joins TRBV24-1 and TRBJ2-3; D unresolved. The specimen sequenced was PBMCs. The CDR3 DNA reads TGTGCCACCAGTGATTTGTCGGCTTCACCAAGCACAGATACGCAGTATTTT. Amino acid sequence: CATSDLSASPSTDTQYF.